The rows below give T cell receptor beta chains drawn from one sample of a study of cytomegalovirus exposure and HLA in healthy donors. Libraries were prepared by immunoSEQ multiplex PCR; TCRdb keeps only in-frame clonotypes and omits some of them. The sample lists 130,000 or so clones, about 90% occurring once. Material for sequencing was PBMCs. The receptor source for this set is a young woman in good health and CMV-seronegative. Each CDR3 is given with its conserved first and last residue. The D gene is left open where the match is weak. Only part of the rows carry a size: once, few, many, or a class if the clone is expanded.

TRBJ1-1 | NA | NA | TRBV2 | TGTGCCAGCAGGCAAGGACAACCTAACACTGAAGCTTTCTTT | CASRQGQPNTEAFF
TRBJ2-2 | TRBD1 | NA | TRBV2 | TGTGCCAGCAACTATAAAACAGGGGGGTCGGGCACCGGGGAGCTGTTTTTT | CASNYKTGGSGTGELFF
TRBJ2-1 | NA | once | TRBV5-1 | TGCGCCAGCCGGGATGGAGGGGGGGCCAGCAATGAGCAGTTCTTC | CASRDGGGASNEQFF
TRBJ1-5 | TRBD1 | NA | TRBV28 | TGTGCCAGCAGCCCCACCGGGACAGGTGAGAGGCCCCAGCATTTT | CASSPTGTGERPQHF
TRBJ2-7 | TRBD2 | NA | TRBV7-8 | TGTGCCAGCAGGGAGGGACTAGCGCGCGACGAGCAGTACTTC | CASREGLARDEQYF
TRBJ1-6 | TRBD1 | NA | TRBV6-5 | TGTGCCAGCAGTTACTCGTCCAGGGGGCAGGTTTCACCCCTCCACTTT | CASSYSSRGQVSPLHF
TRBJ2-7 | NA | NA | TRBV7-9 | TGTGCCAGCAGTCATCCAGGATCCTACGAGCAGTACTTC | CASSHPGSYEQYF
TRBJ1-3 | NA | NA | TRBV18 | TGTGCCAGCGGACTAGGTCCCGATGGGGGAAACACCATATATTTT | CASGLGPDGGNTIYF
TRBJ2-3 | NA | NA | TRBV5-6 | TGTGCCAGCAGCTACAGGTGGGATACGCAGTATTTT | CASSYRWDTQYF
TRBJ1-2 | TRBD1 | NA | TRBV5-6 | TGTGCCAGCAGCTTCGGTGACAGGGTGGATGGCTACACCTTC | CASSFGDRVDGYTF
TRBJ2-3 | TRBD1 | NA | TRBV2 | TGTGCCAGCAGTCGAACAGGGGGCCCCACAGATACGCAGTATTTT | CASSRTGGPTDTQYF
TRBJ2-1 | TRBD2 | NA | TRBV5-5 | TGTGCCAGCAGCTTGGGCCCCGGACTAGCGGGGGGCCAAGGGGAGCAGTTCTTC | CASSLGPGLAGGQGEQFF
TRBJ1-4 | TRBD1 | NA | TRBV19 | TGTGCCAGTAGTCCCTTGACAGGGGAACGTGAAAAACTGTTTTTT | CASSPLTGEREKLFF
TRBJ2-5 | NA | NA | TRBV5-6 | TGTGCCAGCAGCCTGACTGGGGAGACCCAGTACTTC | CASSLTGETQYF
TRBJ1-2 | TRBD1 | once | TRBV6-1 | TGTGCCAGCAGTGAAGCGGACAGGGGTGCATGGTATGGCTACACCTTC | CASSEADRGAWYGYTF